The 15 T cell receptor beta chains given below trace back to one sample, sequenced in a study of shared clonotypes between healthy human individuals. Measured with immunoSEQ multiplex PCR; TCRdb has only the in-frame clones, and not every one. The sample records about 820,000 clones, approximately 92% being singletons. Naive CD8 populations comprised CD45RO-negative cells positively selected for CCR7, excluding terminally differentiated effector memory CD45RA+ cells. Sequencing input: naive CD8+ T cells sorted from blood. The receptors derive from a man aged 25 to 40 in good health.

The CDR3 loop is CASALEGLAGRWGETQYF. DNA of the CDR3: TGTGCCAGCGCCCTTGAGGGTCTAGCGGGACGTTGGGGTGAGACCCAGTACTTC. This sequence joins TRBV2 and TRBJ2-5; 9 nucleotides line up with TRBD2. V shed 8 bases, J shed 5 bases, and the junction held 21 bases outside the gene matches. CDR3 length equals 18 residues. Germline values: CDR1 SNHLY, CDR2 FYNNEI.

The chain links TRBV9 to TRBJ2-3, with 9 bases identical to TRBD2. Looked up from germline, CDR1 is SGDLS and CDR2 is YYNGEE. The V gene end was trimmed by 2 bases and the J gene end by 0 bases; junction bases not matched to a gene: 4. The CDR3 is 16 amino acids. The CDR3 nucleotides read TGTGCCAGCAGCGTCGGGACTAGCAGTAGCACAGATACGCAGTATTTT. Translated, it gives CASSVGTSSSTDTQYF.

Concerning this clone itself: Other nucleotide sequences from this sample produce the same CDR3. The gene calls are TRBV5-5 and TRBJ2-1; D unresolved. Germline V gene lookup returns CDR1 SGHKS and CDR2 YYEKEE (reference sequence). Between the trimmed V and J ends, which lost 0 bases and 0 bases, there was a span of 7 bases. The length of the CDR3 is 15 residues. CDR3: CASSLEGSSYNEQFF. As DNA, the CDR3 is TGTGCCAGCAGCTTGGAGGGCAGCTCCTACAATGAGCAGTTCTTC.

The chain has TRBV27 and TRBJ2-1, with TRBD2 matching over 10 bases. This CDR3 is built from 16 residues. Losses at the gene ends were 5 bases for V and 6 bases for J; bases not matched to a gene: 10. The germline V gene encodes CDR1 MNHEY and CDR2 SMNVEV (reference sequence). CDR3 in amino acids: CASSTGSGRVVNEQFF. The DNA for the CDR3 is TGTGCCAGCAGTACAGGGAGCGGGAGGGTGGTCAATGAGCAGTTCTTC.

This sequence joins TRBV19 and TRBJ2-4, with D possibly TRBD2 on 5 matching bases. The CDR3 runs 15 residues. Germline V gene lookup returns CDR1 LNHDA and CDR2 SQIVND (reference sequence). The V end was cut by 3 bases, the J end by 4 bases, with 13 bases between. CDR3 amino acids: CASSIKAELKNIQYF. The CDR3 DNA follows: TGTGCCAGTAGTATCAAAGCGGAACTTAAAAACATTCAGTACTTC. Based on the CDR3 plus reference TRBV19 and TRBJ2-4, the full variable domain is DGGITQSPKYLFRKEGQNVTLSCEQNLNHDAMYWYRQDPGQGLRLIYYSQIVNDFQKGDIAEGYSVSREKKESFPLTVTSAQKNPTAFYLCASSIKAELKNIQYFGAGTRLSVL.

This clone was seen only once. The gene calls are TRBV4-1 and TRBJ2-7; TRBD1 aligns across 9 bases. This CDR3 is built from 16 residues. After removal of 3 bases from V and 2 bases from J, the junction contained 8 bases not matched to a gene. Germline V lookup: CDR1 MGHRA, CDR2 YSYEKL. The DNA for the CDR3 is TGCGCCAGCAGCCATCCCCCGGGACAGGGAACCTACGAGCAGTACTTC. Its protein is CASSHPPGQGTYEQYF.

This clone was seen once. This sequence joins TRBV4-2 and TRBJ2-1; D is perhaps TRBD2 (6 bases). Between the trimmed V and J ends, which lost 4 bases and 4 bases, there was a span of 14 bases. The CDR3 extends over 15 amino acids. The germline V gene encodes CDR1 LGHNA and CDR2 YNFKEQ. For the CDR3, the DNA is TGTGCCAGCAGCCCATTCCTAGCGACGTACAATGAGCAGTTCTTC. This encodes CASSPFLATYNEQFF.

V gene TRBV27 combines with J gene TRBJ2-2; D is uncertain. This CDR3 is 12 amino acids long. In germline, CDR1 is MNHEY, CDR2 SMNVEV (reference sequence). Trimming removed 3 bases from V and 6 bases from J, with 5 bases in between. The CDR3 region is CASSLYPGELFF. As DNA, the CDR3 is TGTGCCAGCAGTTTGTATCCCGGGGAGCTGTTTTTT.

This clone was seen only once. The chain joins TRBV19 to TRBJ1-1; D not resolved. Germline lookup yields CDR1 LNHDA and CDR2 SQIVND (reference sequence). V lost 4 bases and J 4 bases, leaving 7 bases between the germline ends. The CDR3 covers 12 residues. The CDR3 region is CASSRELTEAFF. The CDR3, as DNA: TGTGCCAGTAGTAGAGAACTCACTGAAGCTTTCTTT. Complete variable domain (other parts from reference TRBV19 and TRBJ1-1): DGGITQSPKYLFRKEGQNVTLSCEQNLNHDAMYWYRQDPGQGLRLIYYSQIVNDFQKGDIAEGYSVSREKKESFPLTVTSAQKNPTAFYLCASSRELTEAFFGQGTRLTVV.

V is TRBV2 and J is TRBJ2-2; 8 nucleotides align to TRBD1. After removal of 5 bases from V and 6 bases from J, the junction contained 11 bases not matched to a gene. CDR3 size: 16 residues. Germline V lookup: CDR1 SNHLY, CDR2 FYNNEI. CDR3: CASSRRAGGQAGELFF. CDR3 nucleotide sequence: TGTGCCAGCAGTCGCAGGGCAGGGGGCCAGGCCGGGGAGCTGTTTTTT.

The chain is built from TRBV7-9 and TRBJ2-1; 11 bases line up with TRBD2. After removal of 4 bases from V and 13 bases from J, the junction contained 12 bases not matched to a gene. The germline V gene has CDR1 SEHNR and CDR2 FQNEAQ (reference sequence). This CDR3 has 15 residues. CDR3 nucleotide sequence: TGTGCCAGCAGCTCCTCCGGGACTAGCGGTCTATCTCAGTTCTTC. Its translation is CASSSSGTSGLSQFF.

CDR3 in amino acids: CASSLGPSISYEQYF. CDR3 bases: TGTGCCAGCAGCTTAGGTCCAAGCATCTCCTACGAGCAGTACTTC. The V and J genes are TRBV11-2 and TRBJ2-7; the D is unclear. V was cut by 1 base and J by 0 bases, with 10 bases left in between. The CDR3 loop spans 15 amino acids. Germline lookup yields CDR1 SGHAT and CDR2 FQNNGV.

The V and J genes are TRBV27 and TRBJ2-3, with 11 bases aligning to TRBD2. The CDR3 totals 23 residues. V gave up 6 bases and J gave up 2 bases; unmatched junction bases: 28. Germline V gene lookup returns CDR1 MNHEY and CDR2 SMNVEV (reference sequence). CDR3 region: CASSHSPALETSGRQTHTDTQYF. The DNA for the CDR3 is TGTGCCAGCAGCCACTCCCCCGCCCTAGAAACTAGCGGGAGACAGACACACACAGATACGCAGTATTTT.

The chain has TRBV7-9 and TRBJ2-5; D is ambiguous. V was shortened by 1 base and J by 0 bases, with 12 bases between the two germline ends. The CDR3 is 16 amino acids. The germline V gene has CDR1 SEHNR and CDR2 FQNEAQ (reference sequence). The CDR3 spells CASSLVARPDQETQYF. The CDR3 bases are TGTGCCAGCAGCTTAGTGGCCCGGCCGGACCAAGAGACCCAGTACTTC.

As regards this clone: At the DNA level, this CDR3 is encoded by other sequences in the same sample as well. The rearrangement uses TRBV27 and TRBJ1-1; D perhaps matches TRBD1 (6 bases). Trimming removed 3 bases at V and 4 bases at J, with 12 bases between. Looked up from germline, CDR1 is MNHEY and CDR2 is SMNVEV (reference sequence). The CDR3 covers 14 residues. The DNA for the CDR3 is TGTGCCAGCAGTTTGGGGGGGGGCGGCACTGAAGCTTTCTTT. It translates to CASSLGGGGTEAFF.